This is a list of T cell receptor beta chains from one sample in a study of T cell changes during pregnancy in multiple sclerosis. Method: immunoSEQ multiplex PCR; TCRdb's copy keeps in-frame clones and lacks some. The table includes almost 20,000 clones, more than 85% detected once. The specimen was CD8+ T cells from peripheral blood mononuclear cells, collected after pregnancy. The receptors here all came from a female donor in good health, enrolled as a control in a pregnancy study. The CDR3 runs from the conserved cysteine through the conserved F or W. Fields, in order: D gene, J gene, V gene, clone size, CDR3 protein, CDR3 DNA. D genes are given only for firm matches. Clone size is stated in some rows and not others, as once, few, many or a class when expanded.

. TRBJ2-1 TRBV7-9 . CASSLAITHPEQFF TGTGCCAGCAGCTTAGCCATTACTCACCCCGAGCAGTTCTTC
. TRBJ2-7 TRBV6-1 . CASSHQGSNYEQYF TGTGCCAGCAGTCATCAGGGAAGCAACTACGAGCAGTACTTC
. TRBJ1-2 TRBV28 . CASTSRTVPSVYGYTF TGTGCCAGCACATCCCGGACAGTGCCTTCGGTCTATGGCTACACCTTC
TRBD1 TRBJ1-4 TRBV27 once CASSLGDRTGNEKLFF TGTGCCAGCAGTTTAGGGGACAGGACAGGGAATGAAAAACTGTTTTTT
. TRBJ2-1 TRBV27 . CASTHGDTYNEQFF TGTGCCAGCACCCATGGGGACACCTACAATGAGCAGTTCTTC
TRBD2 TRBJ2-1 TRBV19 few CASSISGTSGVYEQFF TGTGCCAGTAGTATTTCCGGGACTAGCGGGGTCTATGAGCAGTTCTTC
TRBD2 TRBJ2-1 TRBV19 large CASSAGLAGLNAEQFF TGTGCCAGTAGTGCCGGACTAGCGGGACTCAACGCTGAGCAGTTCTTC
TRBD1 TRBJ2-4 TRBV27 . CASSPDRAWIQYF TGTGCCAGCAGTCCAGACAGGGCATGGATTCAGTACTTC
TRBD1 TRBJ2-7 TRBV14 . CASSHLTGGHEQYF TGTGCCAGCAGCCACCTGACAGGGGGTCACGAGCAGTACTTC
TRBD1 TRBJ1-1 TRBV7-9 . CAIRGQGTEAFF TGTGCCATCAGAGGACAGGGCACTGAAGCTTTCTTT
. TRBJ1-2 TRBV9 few CASSTQMAPDGYTF TGTGCCAGCAGCACCCAGATGGCTCCAGATGGCTACACCTTC
. TRBJ2-7 TRBV29-1 once CSVSAGSYEQYF TGCAGCGTTTCAGCGGGCTCCTACGAGCAGTACTTC
TRBD1 TRBJ2-5 TRBV7-6 . CASSRPGTVETQYF TGTGCCAGCAGCAGACCCGGGACAGTAGAGACCCAGTACTTC
. TRBJ2-7 TRBV2 . CAIFRRSEQYF TGTGCCATCTTCAGGCGAAGCGAGCAGTACTTC